This is a list of T cell receptor beta chains from one sample in a study of CD8 T cells in ankylosing spondylitis. TCRdb ran MiXCR on the 5' RACE reads and lists one entry per CDR3 protein. Of 300,000 to 350,000 distinct CDR3 sequences in the sample, around a tenth were seen once. The specimen was blood, either unsorted or a sorted T cell fraction (not recorded which). These receptors were obtained from a female donor with ankylosing spondylitis or in good health (not recorded which). The CDR3 runs from the conserved cysteine through the conserved F or W. The D gene is left open where the match is weak. Only part of the rows carry a size: once, few, many, or a class if the clone is expanded.

CDR3aa: CASSYSTGYAPDTQYF
CDR3nt: TGTGCCAGCAGTTACTCGACAGGCTATGCCCCAGATACGCAGTATTTT
j_gene: TRBJ2-3
v_gene: TRBV6-5
d_gene: NA
abundance: many

CDR3aa: CSAQTGQVNTGELFF
CDR3nt: TGCAGTGCGCAGACAGGACAGGTGAACACCGGGGAGCTGTTTTTT
j_gene: TRBJ2-2
v_gene: TRBV20-1
d_gene: TRBD1
abundance: many

CDR3aa: CASSASAGRASDTQYF
CDR3nt: TGCGCCAGCTCAGCGAGTGCGGGAAGGGCATCAGATACGCAGTATTTT
j_gene: TRBJ2-3
v_gene: TRBV5-1
d_gene: NA
abundance: many

CDR3aa: CSVAPHEASGWGDTQYF
CDR3nt: TGCAGCGTTGCACCCCATGAGGCTAGCGGGTGGGGGGATACGCAGTATTTT
j_gene: TRBJ2-3
v_gene: TRBV29-1
d_gene: TRBD2
abundance: NA

CDR3aa: CSASARQGVYGYTF
CDR3nt: TGCAGTGCTAGCGCTCGACAGGGGGTCTATGGCTACACCTTC
j_gene: TRBJ1-2
v_gene: TRBV20-1
d_gene: TRBD1
abundance: many

CDR3aa: CSATSGSQETQYF
CDR3nt: TGCAGTGCCACCTCCGGGAGTCAGGAGACCCAGTACTTC
j_gene: TRBJ2-5
v_gene: TRBV20-1
d_gene: NA
abundance: NA

CDR3aa: CASSLLGLGRETQYF
CDR3nt: TGTGCCAGCAGCTTACTGGGACTAGGGCGAGAGACCCAGTACTTC
j_gene: TRBJ2-5
v_gene: TRBV7-6
d_gene: TRBD2
abundance: many

CDR3aa: CASSGLANSYNEQFF
CDR3nt: TGTGCCAGCTCGGGACTAGCAAACTCCTACAATGAGCAGTTCTTC
j_gene: TRBJ2-1
v_gene: TRBV7-2
d_gene: TRBD2
abundance: many

CDR3aa: CASGGLAGTGELFF
CDR3nt: TGCGCCAGCGGGGGACTAGCGGGGACCGGGGAGCTGTTTTTT
j_gene: TRBJ2-2
v_gene: TRBV10-2
d_gene: TRBD2
abundance: few

CDR3aa: CSATPKRDTQYF
CDR3nt: TGCAGTGCCACCCCTAAGCGGGATACGCAGTATTTT
j_gene: TRBJ2-3
v_gene: TRBV20-1
d_gene: NA
abundance: many

CDR3aa: CSAINSGGDHYEQYF
CDR3nt: TGCAGTGCTATCAATAGCGGGGGGGATCATTACGAGCAGTACTTC
j_gene: TRBJ2-7
v_gene: TRBV20-1
d_gene: TRBD2
abundance: many

CDR3aa: CASSQVPGQGKKLFF
CDR3nt: TGTGCCAGCAGCCAGGTTCCGGGACAGGGGAAAAAACTGTTTTTT
j_gene: TRBJ1-4
v_gene: TRBV4-2
d_gene: TRBD1
abundance: few

CDR3aa: CASSAYRAMRGYTF
CDR3nt: TGTGCCAGTAGTGCCTACAGGGCAATGAGGGGCTACACCTTC
j_gene: TRBJ1-2
v_gene: TRBV19
d_gene: NA
abundance: NA

CDR3aa: CASSLPHQPQHF
CDR3nt: TGTGCCAGCAGTTTACCCCATCAGCCCCAGCATTTT
j_gene: TRBJ1-5
v_gene: TRBV12-3/TRBV12-4
d_gene: NA
abundance: few

CDR3aa: CSAIPREKLFF
CDR3nt: TGCAGTGCCATCCCCCGGGAAAAACTGTTTTTT
j_gene: TRBJ1-4
v_gene: TRBV20-1
d_gene: NA
abundance: few

CDR3aa: CASRRGSETDTQYF
CDR3nt: TGTGCCAGCAGAAGGGGAAGTGAGACAGATACGCAGTATTTT
j_gene: TRBJ2-3
v_gene: TRBV27
d_gene: NA
abundance: many

CDR3aa: CSVATGLRRNYEQYF
CDR3nt: TGCAGCGTTGCCACCGGCCTTCGACGAAACTACGAGCAGTACTTC
j_gene: TRBJ2-7
v_gene: TRBV29-1
d_gene: NA
abundance: many

CDR3aa: CAISRIPTGEHGYTF
CDR3nt: TGTGCCATCAGCCGGATCCCGACAGGGGAGCATGGCTACACCTTC
j_gene: TRBJ1-2
v_gene: TRBV12-3/TRBV12-4
d_gene: TRBD1
abundance: once

CDR3aa: CASSLARDAFF
CDR3nt: TGTGCCAGCAGTTTAGCCAGGGATGCTTTCTTT
j_gene: TRBJ1-1
v_gene: TRBV12-3/TRBV12-4
d_gene: NA
abundance: many

CDR3aa: CSATQAGGTDTQYF
CDR3nt: TGCAGTGCTACCCAAGCGGGGGGCACAGATACGCAGTATTTT
j_gene: TRBJ2-3
v_gene: TRBV20-1
d_gene: TRBD2
abundance: NA

CDR3aa: CASSLGDVNEQFF
CDR3nt: TGCGCCAGCAGCTTGGGCGATGTGAATGAGCAGTTCTTC
j_gene: TRBJ2-1
v_gene: TRBV5-1
d_gene: NA
abundance: many

CDR3aa: CASSFGLTYEQYF
CDR3nt: TGTGCCAGCAGTTTTGGACTTACCTACGAGCAGTACTTC
j_gene: TRBJ2-7
v_gene: TRBV12-3/TRBV12-4
d_gene: NA
abundance: many

CDR3aa: CASSSVWDQPQHF
CDR3nt: TGTGCCAGCAGTTCGGTGTGGGATCAGCCCCAGCATTTT
j_gene: TRBJ1-5
v_gene: TRBV27
d_gene: NA
abundance: many

CDR3aa: CSARETITDTQYF
CDR3nt: TGCAGTGCTAGAGAGACTATCACAGATACGCAGTATTTT
j_gene: TRBJ2-3
v_gene: TRBV20-1
d_gene: NA
abundance: many

CDR3aa: CASSRGHRGHEQFF
CDR3nt: TGTGCCAGCAGCCGAGGCCACAGGGGTCATGAGCAGTTCTTC
j_gene: TRBJ2-1
v_gene: TRBV21-1
d_gene: NA
abundance: few

CDR3aa: CASSYETGYNQPQHF
CDR3nt: TGTGCCAGCAGTTACGAGACAGGGTACAATCAGCCCCAGCATTTT
j_gene: TRBJ1-5
v_gene: TRBV12-3/TRBV12-4
d_gene: TRBD1
abundance: many

CDR3aa: CSARDQTSGRMNEQFF
CDR3nt: TGCAGTGCTAGAGACCAGACTAGCGGGAGGATGAATGAGCAGTTCTTC
j_gene: TRBJ2-1
v_gene: TRBV20-1
d_gene: TRBD2
abundance: many

CDR3aa: CASGGLDYGYTF
CDR3nt: TGTGCCAGCGGGGGGCTTGACTATGGCTACACCTTC
j_gene: TRBJ1-2
v_gene: TRBV27
d_gene: NA
abundance: many

CDR3aa: CASSLASGEQFF
CDR3nt: TGTGCCAGCAGCTTAGCTAGCGGGGAGCAGTTCTTC
j_gene: TRBJ2-1
v_gene: TRBV5-6
d_gene: TRBD2
abundance: many

CDR3aa: CASSYVHGLWSYNEQFF
CDR3nt: TGTGCCAGCAGTTATGTTCACGGACTATGGTCCTACAATGAGCAGTTCTTC
j_gene: TRBJ2-1
v_gene: TRBV6-2/TRBV6-3
d_gene: NA
abundance: many

CDR3aa: CASSPWGSEYNEQFF
CDR3nt: TGTGCCAGCAGCCCCTGGGGGTCAGAGTACAATGAGCAGTTCTTC
j_gene: TRBJ2-1
v_gene: TRBV7-2
d_gene: NA
abundance: many

CDR3aa: CASSLRMDRGVALAKNIQYF
CDR3nt: TGTGCCAGCAGCTTACGAATGGACAGGGGAGTAGCACTAGCCAAAAACATTCAGTACTTC
j_gene: TRBJ2-4
v_gene: TRBV11-2
d_gene: TRBD1
abundance: many

CDR3aa: CSARPSAAYEQYF
CDR3nt: TGCAGTGCTAGGCCTAGCGCGGCCTACGAGCAGTACTTC
j_gene: TRBJ2-7
v_gene: TRBV20-1
d_gene: NA
abundance: few

CDR3aa: CASMGAGASDNEQFF
CDR3nt: TGTGCCAGCATGGGGGCCGGTGCGTCGGACAATGAGCAGTTCTTC
j_gene: TRBJ2-1
v_gene: TRBV27
d_gene: NA
abundance: once

CDR3aa: CASSYVGDGYTF
CDR3nt: TGTGCCAGCAGTTACGTAGGGGATGGCTACACCTTC
j_gene: TRBJ1-2
v_gene: TRBV6-6
d_gene: NA
abundance: NA

CDR3aa: CASSGGSGYEQYF
CDR3nt: TGTGCCAGCAGTGGGGGCTCGGGTTACGAGCAGTACTTC
j_gene: TRBJ2-7
v_gene: TRBV6-1
d_gene: NA
abundance: many

CDR3aa: CSVGGDNTEAFF
CDR3nt: TGCAGCGTTGGGGGAGACAACACTGAAGCTTTCTTT
j_gene: TRBJ1-1
v_gene: TRBV29-1
d_gene: NA
abundance: few

CDR3aa: CASSLDPPSLDTQYF
CDR3nt: TGTGCCAGCAGCTTAGATCCCCCTTCTTTGGATACGCAGTATTTT
j_gene: TRBJ2-3
v_gene: TRBV11-2
d_gene: NA
abundance: NA

CDR3aa: CASSLAGVSNEQFF
CDR3nt: TGTGCCAGCAGTTTAGCGGGAGTAAGTAATGAGCAGTTCTTC
j_gene: TRBJ2-1
v_gene: TRBV12-3/TRBV12-4
d_gene: NA
abundance: many

CDR3aa: CATSRDFVNEQFF
CDR3nt: TGTGCCACCAGCAGAGATTTCGTGAATGAGCAGTTCTTC
j_gene: TRBJ2-1
v_gene: TRBV15
d_gene: NA
abundance: many

CDR3aa: CASSLGTVDTIYF
CDR3nt: TGTGCCAGCAGCTTAGGCACTGTCGACACCATATATTTT
j_gene: TRBJ1-3
v_gene: TRBV7-8
d_gene: NA
abundance: many

CDR3aa: CSARVGEGSPLHF
CDR3nt: TGCAGTGCTAGAGTCGGGGAGGGATCACCCCTCCACTTT
j_gene: TRBJ1-6
v_gene: TRBV20-1
d_gene: NA
abundance: NA

CDR3aa: CASSLALYRVDEQYF
CDR3nt: TGTGCCAGCAGTTTAGCCCTATACAGGGTCGACGAGCAGTACTTC
j_gene: TRBJ2-7
v_gene: TRBV27
d_gene: NA
abundance: many

CDR3aa: CASSPQGQGPYGYTF
CDR3nt: TGTGCCAGCAGCCCACAGGGACAGGGGCCGTATGGCTACACCTTC
j_gene: TRBJ1-2
v_gene: TRBV7-2
d_gene: TRBD1
abundance: few

CDR3aa: CASSPMTGSGQPQHF
CDR3nt: TGCGCCAGCAGCCCAATGACAGGTTCCGGGCAGCCCCAGCATTTT
j_gene: TRBJ1-5
v_gene: TRBV5-1
d_gene: NA
abundance: many

CDR3aa: CSASKLAGGNTGELFF
CDR3nt: TGCAGTGCTAGTAAATTAGCGGGAGGGAACACCGGGGAGCTGTTTTTT
j_gene: TRBJ2-2
v_gene: TRBV20-1
d_gene: TRBD2
abundance: many

CDR3aa: CASSQDLRREQYF
CDR3nt: TGTGCCAGCAGCCAAGATCTTCGTCGGGAGCAGTACTTC
j_gene: TRBJ2-7
v_gene: TRBV3-1
d_gene: NA
abundance: many

CDR3aa: CASTDRGELFF
CDR3nt: TGTGCCAGCACCGACCGCGGGGAGCTGTTTTTT
j_gene: TRBJ2-2
v_gene: TRBV7-2
d_gene: NA
abundance: NA

CDR3aa: CSATSDRGTDTQYF
CDR3nt: TGCAGTGCTACCTCGGACAGGGGAACAGATACGCAGTATTTT
j_gene: TRBJ2-3
v_gene: TRBV20-1
d_gene: TRBD1
abundance: many

CDR3aa: CSARDYLGIGNQPQHF
CDR3nt: TGCAGTGCTAGAGATTATTTGGGGATTGGAAATCAGCCCCAGCATTTT
j_gene: TRBJ1-5
v_gene: TRBV20-1
d_gene: NA
abundance: NA

CDR3aa: CASSLDSTISNQPQHF
CDR3nt: TGTGCCAGCAGCTTAGACTCCACGATTAGCAATCAGCCCCAGCATTTT
j_gene: TRBJ1-5
v_gene: TRBV7-2
d_gene: NA
abundance: many

CDR3aa: CASSEERGQVPNTQYF
CDR3nt: TGTGCCAGCAGTGAAGAAAGAGGACAGGTCCCCAATACGCAGTATTTT
j_gene: TRBJ2-3
v_gene: TRBV6-1
d_gene: TRBD1
abundance: NA

CDR3aa: CSVEGGPQANYGDSF
CDR3nt: TGCAGCGTTGAGGGGGGCCCACAAGCTAACTATGGCGACTCCTTC
j_gene: TRBJ1-2
v_gene: TRBV29-1
d_gene: NA
abundance: NA

CDR3aa: CASSPEVVSADGYTF
CDR3nt: TGTGCCAGCTCACCAGAGGTTGTATCGGCAGATGGCTACACCTTC
j_gene: TRBJ1-2
v_gene: TRBV18
d_gene: NA
abundance: NA

CDR3aa: CASSQAPNTGELFF
CDR3nt: TGTGCCAGCAGCCAAGCCCCGAACACCGGGGAGCTGTTTTTT
j_gene: TRBJ2-2
v_gene: TRBV3-1
d_gene: NA
abundance: many

CDR3aa: CASSYSLLNTADTQYF
CDR3nt: TGTGCCAGCAGTTACTCTCTTCTAAATACGGCAGATACGCAGTATTTT
j_gene: TRBJ2-3
v_gene: TRBV6-5
d_gene: NA
abundance: many

CDR3aa: CSAERDSHNEQFF
CDR3nt: TGCAGTGCAGAACGGGACTCTCACAATGAGCAGTTCTTC
j_gene: TRBJ2-1
v_gene: TRBV20-1
d_gene: NA
abundance: many

CDR3aa: CSAETGLASNTQYF
CDR3nt: TGCAGTGCAGAGACGGGACTAGCGTCAAATACGCAGTATTTT
j_gene: TRBJ2-3
v_gene: TRBV20-1
d_gene: TRBD2
abundance: many